This T cell receptor (beta chain) was documented in a study of regulatory T cells in long-lasting Graves disease. Construction of the TCR beta libraries employed iRepertoire HTBI primers in conjunction with Arm-PCR of CDR3 regions. TCRdb re-derived calls from the multiplex PCR reads in MiXCR, one entry per CDR3 protein. This sample yields 350,000 to 450,000 distinct CDR3 sequences, of which roughly 17% are seen a single time; around 27% belongs to the top ten. Time point given: newly diagnosed GD, antithyroid drugs for less than 3 months. Making the TCR library involved RNA that had been extracted from PBMCs. The CDR3 has 14 residues. V was cut by 5 bases and J by 6 bases, with 14 bases left in between. Germline CDR1 is SGHTA and CDR2 is FQGNSA. This clonotype came up many times. These data were likewise used in another study, on T cells in Graves' hyperthyroidism and ophthalmopathy.

The chain employs TRBV7-2 and TRBJ1-5; D perhaps matches TRBD1 (6 bases). Sequenced here: peripheral blood mononuclear cells (PBMCs), sampled at new diagnosis, from a patient treated with antithyroid drugs. The sequence was obtained from a man in his forties or fifties with Graves disease. CDR3 loop: CASSPTGRGQPQHF. The CDR3 nucleotides read TGTGCCAGCAGCCCTACAGGGAGGGGTCAGCCCCAGCATTTT.